This T cell receptor (beta chain) was captured by sequencing in a study of blood T cell repertoires in COVID-19. Study-level information: Sources were T cells, B-cell-depleted T cells, or PBMCs; the material itself was cDNA or gDNA.

CDR1 is MNHEY, CDR2 SVGAGI, per germline. V trimming: 2 bases; J trimming: 10 bases; junction bases outside the gene matches: 4. The CDR3 loop spans 13 amino acids. Authors' data handling: Amplifying reference gene primers gave estimates of nucleated cell counts. Data came from immunoSEQ multiplex PCR; TCRdb stores just in-frame clones and leaves some out. D and trimming were read from the DNA, whereas the V and J calls and clone size are those reported in that table. The sample lists 200,000 to 250,000 clones, approximately 80% occurring once. Sequenced material: peripheral blood. This sequence joins TRBV6-5 and TRBJ2-3; 9 bases are a match to TRBD1. The receptor was derived from a woman older than 75 with active or convalescent COVID-19. CDR3 sequence reads: CASSYTTGGPQYF. CDR3 nucleotides: TGTGCCAGCAGTTACACGACAGGGGGTCCGCAGTATTTT.